One and the same sample provided the 17 T cell receptor beta chains below, sequenced in a study of blood T cell repertoires in COVID-19. Some clones are missing from TCRdb's copy, which holds only in-frame ones; the method was immunoSEQ multiplex PCR. Counted here are around 110,000 clones, around 86% occurring once; the ten biggest clones make up 4% to 5.5%. Sequenced material: peripheral blood. These receptors came from a man between 35 and 55 years old with acute or convalescent COVID-19.

This chain joins TRBV27 and TRBJ1-2; TRBD1 is a possible D gene (6 bases). This CDR3 is 14 amino acids long. The germline V and J ends were trimmed by 2 bases and 4 bases, with 11 bases remaining between them. Germline CDR1 MNHEY, CDR2 SMNVEV (reference sequence). The CDR3 coding sequence is TGTGCCAGCAGTTTAGGCCAGGGGACCTATGGCTACACCTTC. Its translation: CASSLGQGTYGYTF.

This clone has just a few counts. The chain links TRBV19 to TRBJ1-2, with 7 bases that match TRBD1. Germline V gives CDR1 LNHDA, CDR2 SQIVND (reference sequence). Trimming cost V 0 bases and J 8 bases; bases outside gene matches: 12. The CDR3 covers 16 residues. CDR3 loop: CASSIDLLGGAGGYTF. In DNA form, the CDR3 reads TGTGCCAGTAGTATAGATCTATTAGGGGGCGCCGGCGGCTACACCTTC.

This clone has a single count. The chain uses TRBV25-1 and TRBJ1-5, with 8 bases identical to TRBD1. Germline CDR1 MGHDK, CDR2 SYGVNS. The CDR3 runs 13 residues. V shed 6 bases, J shed 4 bases, and the junction held 2 bases outside the gene matches. The CDR3 loop reads CASSGTGNQPQHF. The CDR3 DNA sequence: TGTGCCAGCAGCGGGACAGGTAATCAGCCCCAGCATTTT.

The chain couples TRBV5-1 to TRBJ1-1; 8 positions match TRBD1. The CDR3 runs 15 residues. Germline CDR1 reads SGHRS; CDR2 reads YFSETQ. V lost 4 bases and J lost 5; bases outside the gene matches: 10. CDR3 sequence: CASSLRQGKDTEAFF. CDR3 coding DNA: TGCGCCAGCAGCCTCCGACAGGGGAAAGATACTGAAGCTTTCTTT.

This rearrangement joins TRBV29-1 to TRBJ1-1, with D tentatively TRBD1 (5 bases). CDR3 length: 11 residues. Looked up from germline, CDR1 is SQVTM and CDR2 is ANQGSEA. V dropped 4 bases and J dropped 5 bases, with 8 bases sitting between them. CDR3 sequence (DNA): TGCAGCGTTGTCAGGGAAACTGAAGCTTTCTTT. It yields the protein CSVVRETEAFF.

A single count supports this clone. The gene calls are TRBV19 and TRBJ1-5, with 7 nucleotides matching TRBD1. The CDR3 totals 14 residues. Trimming removed 5 bases from V and 6 bases from J; junction bases left unmatched: 7. The V gene's germline CDR1 is LNHDA and CDR2 SQIVND (reference sequence). CDR3 DNA sequence: TGTGCCAGTAGTTCGACAGGGAAGGGTCAGCCCCAGCATTTT. Protein sequence: CASSSTGKGQPQHF. The whole variable domain, filled in from reference TRBV19 and TRBJ1-5, reads DGGITQSPKYLFRKEGQNVTLSCEQNLNHDAMYWYRQDPGQGLRLIYYSQIVNDFQKGDIAEGYSVSREKKESFPLTVTSAQKNPTAFYLCASSSTGKGQPQHFGDGTRLSIL.

This chain connects TRBV10-2 to TRBJ2-7; 11 bases are a match to TRBD2. The V gene's germline CDR1 is WSHSY and CDR2 SAAADI. The V segment lost 6 bases and the J segment 0 bases; nucleotides outside the gene matches: 4. This CDR3 comprises 15 residues. The CDR3 here is CASRTGTSGSYEQYF. The CDR3 DNA reads TGCGCCAGCAGGACCGGGACTAGCGGCTCCTACGAGCAGTACTTC.

V usage is TRBV5-5 and J usage is TRBJ2-3, with D possibly TRBD2 on 5 matching bases. Germline CDR1 SGHKS, CDR2 YYEKEE (reference sequence). The CDR3 runs to 14 residues. Trimming left V 5 bases short and J 8 bases short, with 18 bases between. The CDR3 bases are TGTGCCAGCAGGTCCACTAGTGATCATGCTACGCAGTATTTT. It yields the protein CASRSTSDHATQYF.

The chain carries TRBV27 and TRBJ1-1; D not certain. V lost 0 bases and J 3 bases, leaving 11 bases between the germline ends. The CDR3 is made up of 15 amino acids. CDR1 and CDR2 from the germline V gene are MNHEY and SMNVEV (reference sequence). CDR3 DNA: TGTGCCAGCAGTTTATCGAGGGCTTTGGACACTGAAGCTTTCTTT. Translating gives CASSLSRALDTEAFF.

The genes are TRBV4-2 and TRBJ1-1; weak D call: TRBD1 (6 bases). CDR3 length equals 15 residues. CDR1 is LGHNA and CDR2 is YNFKEQ in the germline V gene. V lost 5 bases to trimming and J lost 2 bases, with 15 bases between them. In DNA form, the CDR3 reads TGTGCCAGCAGCAACCCCGGACAGTTAAACACTGAAGCTTTCTTT. Amino acids: CASSNPGQLNTEAFF.

V usage is TRBV7-2 and J usage is TRBJ2-1, with 14 bases lining up with TRBD2. CDR3 length equals 16 residues. V lost 5 bases and J lost 9; bases outside the gene matches: 9. Germline CDR1 and CDR2: SGHTA and FQGNSA. The CDR3: CASSPPGLAGVGEQFF. In DNA, the CDR3 is TGTGCCAGCAGCCCTCCGGGACTAGCGGGAGTTGGTGAGCAGTTCTTC. The full variable domain, rest sourced from reference TRBV7-2 and TRBJ2-1, is GAGVSQSPSNKVTEKGKDVELRCDPISGHTALYWYRQSLGQGLEFLIYFQGNSAPDKSGLPSDRFSAERTGGSVSTLTIQRTQQEDSAVYLCASSPPGLAGVGEQFFGPGTRLTVL.

The rearrangement uses TRBV15 and TRBJ1-2, with 10 bases matching TRBD1. Germline V CDR1 and CDR2: LNHNV, YYDKDF (reference sequence). Trimming at V came to 2 bases and at J to 2 bases, leaving 8 bases not matched to a gene. This CDR3 is 17 amino acids long. The CDR3: CATSRTLLTGGNYGYTF. CDR3 nucleotides: TGTGCCACCAGCAGAACCCTACTGACAGGGGGCAACTATGGCTACACCTTC.

This chain's CDR3 is CASSALAGGPGNEQFF. The CDR3 DNA follows: TGCGCCAGCAGTGCTCTAGCGGGAGGGCCTGGGAATGAGCAGTTCTTC. J is TRBJ2-1 and V is TRBV10-2; 12 nucleotides line up with TRBD2. J lost 7 bases, V lost 4 bases, and 8 bases had no gene match. Per germline, CDR1 WSHSY and CDR2 SAAADI. CDR3 size: 16 residues.

The chain joins TRBV7-2 to TRBJ2-4; 8 positions match TRBD1. CDR3 length: 16 amino acids. Per germline, CDR1 SGHTA and CDR2 FQGNSA. With V trimmed by 5 bases and J by 0 bases, 6 bases remained unmatched. CDR3 bases: TGTGCCAGCAGCCCCAGGACAGGGAAAGCCAAAAACATTCAGTACTTC. Translated, it gives CASSPRTGKAKNIQYF.

The DNA for the CDR3 is TGTGCCAGCAGTTTGGCACGGGACACCTATGGCTACACCTTC. Its protein is CASSLARDTYGYTF. J is TRBJ1-2 and V is TRBV6-5; D perhaps matches TRBD1 (6 bases). Trimming cost V 4 bases and J 4 bases, with 13 bases left between them. From germline, CDR1 is MNHEY and CDR2 SVGAGI. The CDR3 runs 14 residues.

The rearrangement uses TRBV30 and TRBJ1-3; 7 nucleotides line up with TRBD1. After removal of 3 bases from V and 0 bases from J, the junction contained 11 bases not matched to a gene. The germline gives CDR1 GTSNPN, CDR2 SVGIG (reference sequence). The CDR3 loop spans 17 amino acids. The CDR3 DNA reads TGTGCCTGGAGCACACCCGGACAGGCGCTCTCTGGAAACACCATATATTTT. It encodes CAWSTPGQALSGNTIYF.

The V and J genes are TRBV7-9 and TRBJ1-5; perhaps TRBD1 as D (6 bases). The CDR3 has 13 amino acids. Germline V lookup: CDR1 SEHNR, CDR2 FQNEAQ (reference sequence). V was pared by 6 bases and J by 1 base, with 7 bases between. CDR3 DNA sequence: TGTGCCAGCAGGCAGGGGAGCAATCAGCCCCAGCATTTT. This codes for CASRQGSNQPQHF.